One and the same sample provided the 7 T cell receptor beta chains below, sequenced in a study of T cell responses to AZD1222 COVID-19 vaccine. Method: immunoSEQ multiplex PCR; TCRdb's copy keeps in-frame clones and lacks some. The profile covers around 130,000 clones, with nearly 95% appearing a single time and about 5% taken by the ten largest. The sample consisted of peripheral blood, taken on day 0 of AZD1222 vaccination. All receptors derive from an adult in good health.

The genes are TRBV7-6 and TRBJ2-3; 8 bases fit TRBD1. The germline V gene has CDR1 SGHVS and CDR2 FNYEAQ. The junction had 12 bases not matched to a gene; V was cut back by 4 bases and J by 6 bases. The CDR3 extends over 16 amino acids. Here the CDR3 reads CASSSRQGTLVDTQYF. Written as DNA, the CDR3 is TGTGCCAGCAGCTCCCGACAGGGGACGCTGGTTGATACGCAGTATTTT.

This clone was seen just once. This chain connects TRBV29-1 to TRBJ2-7; 9 bases agree with TRBD1. CDR3 length equals 14 residues. The V gene end was trimmed by 6 bases and the J gene end by 0 bases; junction bases not matched to a gene: 6. Germline V gene sequence: CDR1 SQVTM, CDR2 ANQGSEA. DNA of the CDR3: TGCAGCGTGGACGGGACAGGGTCCTCCTACGAGCAGTACTTC. This gives the protein CSVDGTGSSYEQYF.

This clone turned up a few times. V and J are TRBV18 and TRBJ2-5; perhaps TRBD1 as D (7 bases). CDR3 size: 16 residues. CDR1 is KGHSH and CDR2 is LQKENI in the germline V gene. Between the trimmed V and J ends, which lost 2 bases and 7 bases, there was a span of 20 bases. The CDR3 bases are TGTGCCAGCTCACCAGTCGGACAGGAGGGGTTGGGGACCCAGTACTTC. Translating gives CASSPVGQEGLGTQYF.

The chain joins TRBV29-1 to TRBJ1-1, with a tentative D call TRBD1 (5 bases). This CDR3 comprises 13 residues. V lost 7 bases and J lost 3, with 15 bases in between. Germline values: CDR1 SQVTM, CDR2 ANQGSEA. The CDR3 nucleotides are TGCAGCGCCGCGCTAGGAGGGGACACTGAAGCTTTCTTT. Encoded protein: CSAALGGDTEAFF.

The count of this clone is one. The chain is built from TRBV24-1 and TRBJ2-7, with D uncertain. Trimming cost V 1 base and J 3 bases, with 12 bases left between them. Looked up from germline, CDR1 is KGHDR and CDR2 is SFDVKD. The CDR3 contains 15 residues. The CDR3 loop is CATSDLLSNRYEQYF. CDR3 nucleotide sequence: TGTGCCACCAGTGATTTACTCTCTAACCGCTACGAGCAGTACTTC.

This chain uses TRBV2 with TRBJ1-2; D might be TRBD1 (6 bases). The CDR3 has 13 residues. Germline assignment: CDR1 SNHLY and CDR2 FYNNEI. V lost 3 bases, J lost 5 bases, and 10 bases lay in between. CDR3: CASSDRGGYGYTF. The CDR3, as DNA: TGTGCCAGCAGTGACAGGGGAGGGTATGGCTACACCTTC.

The J gene is TRBJ1-3, the V gene TRBV2; 9 nucleotides agree with TRBD1. From germline, CDR1 is SNHLY and CDR2 FYNNEI. This CDR3 has 19 residues. V lost 4 bases and J lost 0; bases outside the gene matches: 13. The CDR3, as DNA: TGTGCCAGCAGTGGGCCTCAACAGGGGGCAACCCCCTCTGGAAACACCATATATTTT. Protein sequence: CASSGPQQGATPSGNTIYF.